One and the same sample provided the 11 T cell receptor beta chains below, sequenced in a study of regulatory dendritic cells for organ transplantation. TCRdb's copy holds only in-frame clones and misses some; the assay was immunoSEQ multiplex PCR. Of tens of thousands of clones in the sample, 60% to 80% were seen once. Sequencing used memory CD4+ T cells from blood. Subset defined: CD45RO+ memory T cells. The receptors stem from a human donor in good health.

This clone came up a few times. J is TRBJ1-5 and V is TRBV9, with D possibly being TRBD1 (6 bases). The CDR3 has 15 residues. Germline V lookup: CDR1 SGDLS, CDR2 YYNGEE. V was cut by 4 bases and J by 3 bases, with 14 bases left in between. The CDR3 reads CASSPGEGYNQPQHF. DNA of the CDR3: TGTGCCAGCAGCCCAGGGGAGGGTTACAATCAGCCCCAGCATTTT. The full variable domain, rest sourced from reference TRBV9 and TRBJ1-5, is DSGVTQTPKHLITATGQRVTLRCSPRSGDLSVYWYQQSLDQGLQFLIQYYNGEERAKGNILERFSAQQFPDLHSELNLSSLELGDSALYFCASSPGEGYNQPQHFGDGTRLSIL.

The CDR3 DNA follows: TGTGCCAGCAGTACAGAGCCCCTCAACTATGGCTACACCTTC. This gives the protein CASSTEPLNYGYTF. The chain is built from TRBV6-5 and TRBJ1-2; D not certain. There are 14 residues in the CDR3. V was pared by 5 bases and J by 2 bases, with 12 bases between. Looked up from germline, CDR1 is MNHEY and CDR2 is SVGAGI.

J is TRBJ2-7 and V is TRBV5-1; D not certain. CDR1 and CDR2 from the germline V gene are SGHRS and YFSETQ. Trimming took off 0 bases at V and 2 bases at J, with 12 bases between the two ends. The CDR3 runs 15 residues. The DNA of the CDR3 is TGCGCCAGCAGCTTGGACGGTCAGGCTCCCTACGAGCAGTACTTC. The encoded protein is CASSLDGQAPYEQYF.

This rearrangement joins TRBV15 to TRBJ2-1; a weak D match, TRBD1 (5 bases). V was clipped by 0 bases and J by 4 bases, with 13 bases between them. CDR1 is LNHNV, CDR2 YYDKDF, per germline (reference sequence). This CDR3 contains 16 residues. In nucleotides, the CDR3 is TGTGCCACCAGCAGAGATGGGGCGTCCCGATACAATGAGCAGTTCTTC. This codes for CATSRDGASRYNEQFF.

This clone was counted only a few times. The chain recombines TRBV7-9 with TRBJ1-1; D uncertain. The germline gives CDR1 SEHNR, CDR2 FQNEAQ (reference sequence). Trimming pared 1 base from V and 0 bases from J, leaving 6 bases between. The CDR3 length is 14 residues. In DNA, the CDR3 is TGTGCCAGCAGCTTAGGAGGGCTGAACACTGAAGCTTTCTTT. Translated, it gives CASSLGGLNTEAFF.

In nucleotides, the CDR3 is TGCAGCACCAAGAGGGCACAGTCCGGCGATGAGCAGTTCTTC. Amino acids: CSTKRAQSGDEQFF. The chain recombines TRBV29-1 with TRBJ2-1; D may be TRBD2 (5 bases). V lost 8 bases and J lost 8, with 22 bases in between. Germline-derived CDR1 and CDR2 are SQVTM and ANQGSEA. This CDR3 is built from 14 residues.

V gene TRBV10-3 combines with J gene TRBJ1-4; D is unresolved. Trimming took off 0 bases at V and 10 bases at J, with 9 bases between the two ends. From germline, CDR1 is ENHRY and CDR2 SYGVKD. This CDR3 has 13 amino acids. The CDR3 spells CAISESGFPKLFF. In DNA, the CDR3 is TGTGCCATCAGTGAGTCCGGGTTTCCAAAACTGTTTTTT.

The chain is built from TRBV9 and TRBJ2-3; the match to TRBD2 covers 11 bases. V gave up 3 bases and J gave up 0 bases; unmatched junction bases: 3. In germline, CDR1 is SGDLS, CDR2 YYNGEE. CDR3 length: 16 residues. The CDR3 is CASSARLAGSTDTQYF. The CDR3 nucleotides read TGTGCCAGCAGCGCAAGACTAGCGGGGAGCACAGATACGCAGTATTTT.

The count of this clone is one. This chain uses TRBV5-6 with TRBJ1-5; 9 bases align to TRBD1. Trimming took 4 bases from V and 7 from J; bases not matched to a gene: 12. The CDR3 has 16 residues. Germline CDR1 and CDR2: SGHDT and YYEEEE. CDR3 sequence: CASSVRTGAPRQPQHF. DNA of the CDR3: TGTGCCAGCAGCGTCCGGACAGGGGCCCCCCGACAGCCCCAGCATTTT.

The chain combines TRBV15 with TRBJ1-2, with 9 bases identical to TRBD1. Trimming removed 4 bases from V and 4 bases from J; junction bases left unmatched: 4. Per germline, CDR1 LNHNV and CDR2 YYDKDF (reference sequence). The CDR3 length is 14 residues. The CDR3 here is CATSTRTGAYGYTF. In nucleotides, the CDR3 is TGTGCCACCAGCACGAGGACAGGGGCCTATGGCTACACCTTC.

The V gene is TRBV25-1, the J gene TRBJ2-5, with D unresolved. The CDR3 has 12 residues. V was pared by 6 bases and J by 9 bases, with 14 bases between. CDR1 is MGHDK, CDR2 SYGVNS, per germline. CDR3 in DNA: TGTGCCAGCAGCGCGCCCGAGAGTTCCCAGTACTTC. It encodes CASSAPESSQYF.